Detailed here is one T cell receptor beta chain. Its cognate antigen is unknown. Negative isolation yielded the CD8+ and CD4+ T cells, while FACS enriched the TEMRA cells. This entry is derived from a study of CD8 T cells in Susac syndrome. Whole-study context: Within the sequenced group of Susac syndrome patients, over 5 showed active disease and roughly eight were in remission. General observations from the study: Where Susac syndrome CD4+ T cell repertoires were concerned, no clonal expansion was evident.

An input of roughly 0.45 to 1 ug of RNA was subjected to reverse transcription using random hexamers. Amplification of TCR beta CDR3 used immunoSEQ multiplex PCR across 54 Vbeta and 13 Jbeta. TCRdb passed the immunoSEQ multiplex PCR reads through MiXCR, listing each CDR3 protein once. The sample records under 250,000 distinct CDR3 sequences, approximately 94% being singletons. The CDR3 extends over 14 amino acids. The ends were cut back, 4 bases at V and 0 bases at J, with 13 bases in the middle. The germline V gene has CDR1 GTSNPN and CDR2 SVGIG (reference sequence). This chain joins TRBV30 and TRBJ2-7, with D tentatively TRBD2 (5 bases). The sequence came from a human donor with Susac syndrome. Sample: CD4+ T cells from PBMCs. CDR3 nucleotide sequence: TGTGCCTGGACCCGGGGTAGGGACTCCTACGAGCAGTACTTC. Residues: CAWTRGRDSYEQYF.